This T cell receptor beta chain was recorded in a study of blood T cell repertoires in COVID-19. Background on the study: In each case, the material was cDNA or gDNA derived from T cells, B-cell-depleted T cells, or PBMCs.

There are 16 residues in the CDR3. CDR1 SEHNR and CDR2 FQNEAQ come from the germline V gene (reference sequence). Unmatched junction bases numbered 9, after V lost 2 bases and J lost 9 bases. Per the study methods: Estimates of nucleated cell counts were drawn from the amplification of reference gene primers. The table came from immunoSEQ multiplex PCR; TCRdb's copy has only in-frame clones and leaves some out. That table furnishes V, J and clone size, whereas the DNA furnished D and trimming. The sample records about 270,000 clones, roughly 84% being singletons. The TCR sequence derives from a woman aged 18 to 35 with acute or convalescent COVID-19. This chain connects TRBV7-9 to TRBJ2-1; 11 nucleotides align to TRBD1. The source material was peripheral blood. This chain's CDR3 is CASSLLPGQGEGEQFF. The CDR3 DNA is TGTGCCAGCAGCTTATTGCCGGGACAGGGGGAGGGTGAGCAGTTCTTC.